The 20 T cell receptor beta chains in this list originate from one sample, sequenced in a study of T cells in Graves' hyperthyroidism and ophthalmopathy (dated by TCRdb to between 2019 and 2020). Libraries were constructed by multiplex PCR. The sample was run on an Illumina HiSeq 2000. The TCR beta CDR3 regions were amplified from RNA transcripts. The TCR CDR3 was subjected to a first round of RT-PCR using the HTBI primer set and the Qiagen OneStep RT-PCR kit. Clones were called with MiXCR by TCRdb after fastp trimmed the public reads at Q25, and only in-frame beta chains were retained. Here each entry gathers all rows of one CDR3 protein and keeps the most common genes and DNA. The sample has about 560,000 distinct CDR3 sequences on record, roughly 17% of them singletons. The ten largest make up under 20% of the sample. The sequenced material came from blood. These receptors originate from a woman aged 18 to 35 with Graves' hyperthyroidism.

V is TRBV3-1 and J is TRBJ2-7; TRBD2 matches 8 bases. V dropped 0 bases and J dropped 1; count of bases not matched to a gene: 2. The CDR3 loop spans 15 amino acids. Germline CDR1 LGHDT, CDR2 YNNKEL (reference sequence). CDR3 loop: CASSQEAGASYEQYF. The CDR3 region has the DNA TGTGCCAGCAGCCAAGAAGCGGGGGCTTCCTACGAGCAGTACTTC.

At least ten counts were recorded for this clonotype. V gene TRBV28 combines with J gene TRBJ2-1, with 16 bases identical to TRBD2. Germline V gene lookup returns CDR1 MDHEN and CDR2 SYDVKM. Trimming at V came to 2 bases and at J to 9 bases, leaving 7 bases not matched to a gene. The CDR3 is made up of 17 amino acids. CDR3 nucleotide sequence: TGTGCCAGCAGTTTACCCGGGACTAGCGGGAGGGCAAGTGAGCAGTTCTTC. It codes for CASSLPGTSGRASEQFF.

The CDR3 DNA reads as TGTGCCAGCAGTGAAAGGAGGATGCGCTATGGCTACACCTTC. Its translation: CASSERRMRYGYTF. The chain uses TRBV25-1 and TRBJ1-2; D is ambiguous. This CDR3 comprises 14 residues. Germline V gives CDR1 MGHDK, CDR2 SYGVNS. Trimming took off 2 bases at V and 4 bases at J, with 11 bases between the two ends.

This clonotype was seen ten or more times. This chain uses TRBV20-1 with TRBJ1-2, with D perhaps matching TRBD1 (6 bases). CDR1 DFQATT and CDR2 SNEGSKA come from the germline V gene (reference sequence). CDR3 size: 11 residues. Trimming pared 4 bases from V and 4 bases from J, leaving 7 bases between. The CDR3 loop is CSAKQGYGYTF. CDR3 sequence (DNA): TGCAGTGCTAAACAGGGCTATGGCTACACCTTC.

The genes are TRBV20-1 and TRBJ2-7; TRBD1 agrees at 7 bases. Trimming took 6 bases from V and 3 from J; bases not matched to a gene: 11. CDR3 length: 14 amino acids. Germline V gene data show CDR1 as DFQATT and CDR2 as SNEGSKA (reference sequence). The DNA for the CDR3 is TGCAGTGCCCCAGGGGGACAGTTTTACTACGAGCAGTACTTC. Amino acid sequence: CSAPGGQFYYEQYF.

The rearrangement joins TRBV24-1 to TRBJ1-3; D uncertain. This CDR3 has 13 residues. From germline, CDR1 is KGHDR and CDR2 SFDVKD. V was pared by 2 bases and J by 2 bases, with 3 bases between. Written as DNA, the CDR3 is TGTGCCACCAGTGATTCCCCTGGAAACACCATATATTTT. Protein sequence: CATSDSPGNTIYF.

This clonotype was seen at least ten times. This chain links TRBV13 with TRBJ1-5; TRBD1 is a possible D gene (5 bases). Trimming stripped 5 bases from V and 3 bases from J, with 8 bases between. CDR1 PRHDT and CDR2 FYEKMQ come from the germline V gene (reference sequence). This CDR3 contains 13 residues. The CDR3 reads CASSRQNNQPQHF. The CDR3 DNA sequence: TGTGCCAGCAGCCGACAGAACAATCAGCCCCAGCATTTT.

This clonotype was found a few times. This chain joins TRBV30 and TRBJ2-7, with D possibly matching TRBD1 (6 bases). The CDR3 spans 12 residues. Germline V CDR1 and CDR2: GTSNPN, SVGIG (reference sequence). V gave up 7 bases and J gave up 0 bases, with 10 bases separating them. The CDR3 DNA follows: TGTGCCTACGACAGGTACTCCTACGAGCAGTACTTC. Translating it yields CAYDRYSYEQYF.

This clonotype was picked up a small number of times. This chain uses TRBV12-3 or TRBV12-4 with TRBJ2-3, with a possible D match to TRBD1 (6 bases). The CDR3 is made up of 12 amino acids. Between the trimmed V and J ends, which lost 6 bases and 11 bases, there was a span of 15 bases. The DNA for the CDR3 is TGTGCCAGCAGCTCGTCCGGGACAAAGCAGTATTTT. Residues: CASSSSGTKQYF.

This chain connects TRBV14 to TRBJ2-3; 9 bases match TRBD2. The CDR3 loop spans 16 amino acids. V lost 4 bases to trimming and J lost 1 base; unmatched junction nucleotides: 6. The germline V gene has CDR1 SGHDN and CDR2 FVKESK. CDR3 sequence reads: CASSPIAGVGTDTQYF. In nucleotides, the CDR3 is TGTGCCAGCAGCCCAATAGCGGGAGTCGGCACAGATACGCAGTATTTT.

Many counts were recorded for this clonotype. The chain recombines TRBV3-1 with TRBJ2-5; D unclear. The CDR3 runs 12 residues. Per the germline V gene, CDR1 is LGHDT and CDR2 is YNNKEL (reference sequence). Trimming took off 0 bases at V and 7 bases at J, with 6 bases between the two ends. CDR3: CASSQDVVTQYF. The DNA of the CDR3 is TGTGCCAGCAGCCAAGACGTTGTGACCCAGTACTTC.

V is TRBV2 and J is TRBJ2-4; no clear D gene. Germline values: CDR1 SNHLY, CDR2 FYNNEI. V lost 2 bases and J lost 6, with 5 bases in between. CDR3 length: 12 residues. Written as DNA, the CDR3 is TGTGCCAGCAGTGAATCTATAAACATTCAGTACTTC. This gives the protein CASSESINIQYF.

This clonotype was counted a few times. The chain couples TRBV13 to TRBJ2-7; no definite D call. The CDR3 runs 16 residues. Trimming took 5 bases from V and 2 from J, leaving 19 bases between them. CDR1 and CDR2 from the germline V gene are PRHDT and FYEKMQ (reference sequence). The CDR3 loop reads CASSSRASPKAYEQYF. CDR3 in DNA: TGTGCCAGCAGCAGCCGGGCCTCCCCTAAGGCCTACGAGCAGTACTTC.

This clonotype was picked up a small number of times. The chain carries TRBV5-8 and TRBJ1-2; the D is unclear. There are 14 residues in the CDR3. Germline V gene data show CDR1 as SGHTS and CDR2 as YDEGEE. With 10 bases removed from V and 4 bases from J, the gap between germline ends came to 20 bases. The CDR3: CAQRSTEPVYGYTF. CDR3 in DNA: TGTGCCCAGAGGTCCACGGAGCCCGTCTATGGCTACACCTTC.

This clonotype was detected only a few times. V and J are TRBV5-8 and TRBJ1-5; the D gene is possibly TRBD1 (6 bases). The germline V gene has CDR1 SGHTS and CDR2 YDEGEE. Trimming took 1 base from V and 3 from J, leaving 11 bases between them. This CDR3 comprises 15 residues. CDR3: CASSLLQGINQPQHF. Here the CDR3 DNA reads TGTGCCAGCAGCTTGTTACAGGGAATCAATCAGCCCCAGCATTTT.

The rearrangement joins TRBV5-6 to TRBJ2-1; TRBD2 matches at 11 bases. The V gene's germline CDR1 is SGHDT and CDR2 YYEEEE. The CDR3 has 17 amino acids. The V and J ends lost 3 bases and 0 bases, in that order; junction bases with no gene match: 5. The DNA for the CDR3 is TGTGCCAGCAGCTCAGGGACTAGCGGTAGCTCCTACAATGAGCAGTTCTTC. It yields the protein CASSSGTSGSSYNEQFF.

The chain combines TRBV6-2 or TRBV6-3 with TRBJ2-3; perhaps TRBD2 as D (6 bases). The germline gives CDR1 MNHEY, CDR2 SVGEGT. This CDR3 region has 14 residues. The germline V and J ends were trimmed by 6 bases and 8 bases, with 18 bases remaining between them. This CDR3 reads CASRPDYLRGTQYF. The CDR3 DNA sequence: TGTGCCAGCAGGCCGGACTACTTGCGGGGTACGCAGTATTTT.

There are many counts of this clonotype. CDR3 amino acids: CASSESDPRDTQYF. The CDR3 coding sequence is TGCGCCAGCAGTGAGTCCGATCCTCGGGATACGCAGTATTTT. This rearrangement joins TRBV10-1 to TRBJ2-3; D is uncertain. Germline V CDR1 and CDR2: WNHNN, SYGVQD (reference sequence). Deletions cut 0 bases from V and 6 bases from J, with 10 bases between. The CDR3 is 14 amino acids.

This clonotype was picked up many times. V and J are TRBV7-9 and TRBJ2-1; D remains ambiguous. The CDR3 length is 13 residues. Germline V gives CDR1 SEHNR, CDR2 FQNEAQ (reference sequence). The germline V and J ends were trimmed by 3 bases and 10 bases, with 13 bases remaining between them. CDR3: CASSFVTAREQFF. The CDR3 coding sequence is TGTGCCAGCAGCTTTGTTACAGCGAGGGAGCAGTTCTTC.

On this clonotype itself: Likely a read error: the CDR3 ends without its conserved phenylalanine or tryptophan. The chain combines TRBV20-1 with TRBJ2-7; D is undetermined. V lost 0 bases, J lost 3 bases, and 15 bases lay in between. The germline gives CDR1 DFQATT, CDR2 SNEGSKA (reference sequence). The CDR3 contains 15 residues. DNA for the CDR3: TGCAGTGCTAGAGATCCAGGACGGCCACGCTACGAGCAGTACCTC. Its protein product is CSARDPGRPRYEQYL.